This TCR beta chain was profiled in a study of cytomegalovirus exposure and HLA in healthy donors. Using immunoSEQ multiplex PCR, the repertoire was profiled, and TCRdb retains in-frame clones only, with some absent. The sample has approximately 160,000 clones, 75% to 90% seen once. Trimming pared 3 bases from V and 2 bases from J, leaving 14 bases between. CDR1 is MGHRA, CDR2 YSYEKL, per germline. The CDR3 extends over 15 amino acids. The chain couples TRBV4-1 to TRBJ2-7; perhaps TRBD1 as D (6 bases). This TCR was recovered from a woman in her late teens or twenties in good health and CMV-seronegative. Sequenced input: PBMCs. The CDR3 DNA sequence: TGCGCCAGCAGCCAGAATACAGGGTCCCCCTACGAGCAGTACTTC. Translated: CASSQNTGSPYEQYF.